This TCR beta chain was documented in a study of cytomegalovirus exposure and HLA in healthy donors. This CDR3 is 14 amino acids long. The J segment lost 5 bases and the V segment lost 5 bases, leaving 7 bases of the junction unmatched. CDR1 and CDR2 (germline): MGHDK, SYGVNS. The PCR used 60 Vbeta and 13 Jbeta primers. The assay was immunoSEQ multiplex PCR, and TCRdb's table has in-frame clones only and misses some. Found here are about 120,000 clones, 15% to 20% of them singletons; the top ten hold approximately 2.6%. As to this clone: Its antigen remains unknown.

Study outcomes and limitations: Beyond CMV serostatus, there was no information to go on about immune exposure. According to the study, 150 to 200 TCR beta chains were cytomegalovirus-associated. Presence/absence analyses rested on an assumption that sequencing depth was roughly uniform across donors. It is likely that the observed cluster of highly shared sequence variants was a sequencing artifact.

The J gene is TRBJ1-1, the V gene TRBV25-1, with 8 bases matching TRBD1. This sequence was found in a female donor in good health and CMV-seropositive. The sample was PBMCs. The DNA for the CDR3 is TGTGCCAGCAGTACAGGACAGGGAGGAACTGAAGCTTTCTTT. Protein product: CASSTGQGGTEAFF.